These 8 T cell receptor beta chains were all obtained from the same sample, sequenced in a study of cytomegalovirus exposure and HLA in healthy donors. Clones were sequenced by immunoSEQ multiplex PCR, and TCRdb holds only the in-frame ones, with some missing. This table has about 74,000 clones, roughly 94% appearing once. Material: PBMCs. The receptors were sampled from a woman under 30 in good health and CMV-seropositive.

In its sample, this clone was seen a few times. The J gene is TRBJ2-7, the V gene TRBV5-4; D unresolved. The CDR3 runs 12 residues. Trimming took off 4 bases at V and 2 bases at J, with 7 bases between the two ends. CDR1 is SGHNT, CDR2 YYREEE, per germline (reference sequence). The CDR3 DNA sequence: TGTGCCAGCAGCCTCGACACCTACGAGCAGTACTTC. Protein sequence: CASSLDTYEQYF.

The chain links TRBV30 to TRBJ2-2; tentative D call: TRBD1 (5 bases). Per germline, CDR1 GTSNPN and CDR2 SVGIG (reference sequence). Between the trimmed V and J ends, which lost 3 bases and 4 bases, there was a span of 6 bases. The CDR3 length is 12 residues. The CDR3, as DNA: TGTGCCTGGAGCAGGGTCACCGGGGAGCTGTTTTTT. This encodes CAWSRVTGELFF.

V usage is TRBV9 and J usage is TRBJ2-2; 7 bases fit TRBD1. The CDR3 totals 16 residues. Germline-derived CDR1 and CDR2 are SGDLS and YYNGEE. V lost 3 bases and J lost 1; bases outside the gene matches: 6. DNA for the CDR3: TGTGCCAGCAGCGCGACCGGGACAGTGAACACCGGGGAGCTGTTTTTT. Its translation is CASSATGTVNTGELFF. Full variable domain (remainder filled in from reference TRBV9 and TRBJ2-2): DSGVTQTPKHLITATGQRVTLRCSPRSGDLSVYWYQQSLDQGLQFLIQYYNGEERAKGNILERFSAQQFPDLHSELNLSSLELGDSALYFCASSATGTVNTGELFFGEGSRLTVL.

The gene calls are TRBV25-1 and TRBJ2-5, with 8 bases that match TRBD1. V dropped 0 bases and J dropped 7; count of bases not matched to a gene: 16. The CDR3 length is 18 residues. Germline V lookup: CDR1 MGHDK, CDR2 SYGVNS. CDR3 coding DNA: TGTGCCAGCAGTGAATATTTCCCCGGACAGGGATCCGAAGGGACCCAGTACTTC. Its translation is CASSEYFPGQGSEGTQYF.

J is TRBJ2-7 and V is TRBV6-1; 7 bases fit TRBD1. Germline values: CDR1 MNHNS, CDR2 SASEGT. V dropped 0 bases and J dropped 2; count of bases not matched to a gene: 7. The CDR3 runs 16 residues. CDR3 coding DNA: TGTGCCAGCAGTGAAGCAAATAGGGGGCGTCCCTACGAGCAGTACTTC. Translated: CASSEANRGRPYEQYF.

CDR3 sequence: CAWNWGPRGHTEAFF. CDR3 nucleotide sequence: TGTGCCTGGAATTGGGGCCCCAGGGGGCACACTGAAGCTTTCTTT. The rearrangement uses TRBV30 and TRBJ1-1; 8 bases align to TRBD1. V trimming: 4 bases; J trimming: 3 bases; junction bases outside the gene matches: 10. CDR1 GTSNPN and CDR2 SVGIG come from the germline V gene (reference sequence). The CDR3 totals 15 residues. The whole variable domain, filled in from reference TRBV30 and TRBJ1-1, reads SQTIHQWPATLVQPVGSPLSLECTVEGTSNPNLYWYRQAAGRGLQLLFYSVGIGQISSEVPQNLSASRPQDRQFILSSKKLLLSDSGFYLCAWNWGPRGHTEAFFGQGTRLTVV.

The chain employs TRBV7-5 and TRBJ1-2. TRBV7-5 is classified as a pseudogene. The CDR3 has 10 residues. CDR3 sequence reads: CVRSFGGYTF. CDR3 nucleotide sequence: TGTGTCAGAAGCTTCGGTGGCTACACCTTC.

The genes are TRBV7-9 and TRBJ2-7, with TRBD2 matching 8 bases. Per germline, CDR1 SEHNR and CDR2 FQNEAQ (reference sequence). The CDR3 totals 13 residues. The junction had 6 bases not matched to a gene; V was cut back by 5 bases and J by 6 bases. CDR3 sequence reads: CASSPDTSGEQYF. CDR3 DNA: TGTGCCAGCAGCCCTGACACTAGCGGCGAGCAGTACTTC. The entire variable domain, with the rest obtained from reference TRBV7-9 and TRBJ2-7, is as follows: DTGVSQNPRHKITKRGQNVTFRCDPISEHNRLYWYRQTLGQGPEFLTYFQNEAQLEKSRLLSDRFSAERPKGSFSTLEIQRTEQGDSAMYLCASSPDTSGEQYFGPGTRLTVT.